This T cell receptor (beta chain) derives from a study of shared clonotypes between healthy human individuals. V was pared by 4 bases and J by 4 bases, with 7 bases of the junction left unmatched. CDR1 and CDR2 (germline): ENHRY, SYGVKD. This CDR3 has 15 residues. Each subset's genomic DNA was split evenly across several immunoSEQ plates. Sorted-subset replicate PCRs used 150 to 200 ng DNA, 30,000 or so T cell genomes. Original handling: There were no quality scores in the junction-only immunoSEQ sequences, so filtering differed. Libraries were prepared by immunoSEQ multiplex PCR; TCRdb keeps only in-frame clonotypes and omits some of them. The V and J calls and the clone size are those of that table, but D and trimming were determined from the DNA. Of about 2.4 million clones detected, roughly nine tenths appear once; the ten largest clones hold roughly 0.14%.

This receptor was identified in a man younger than 30 in good health. V is TRBV10-3 and J is TRBJ2-7; 10 bases are a match to TRBD2. Sequenced sample: naive CD4+ T cells sorted from blood. Noted subset: CD45RA+ positively selected. The CDR3 loop is CAISVPLAGLYEQYF. As DNA, the CDR3 is TGTGCCATCAGTGTACCACTAGCGGGACTGTACGAGCAGTACTTC.